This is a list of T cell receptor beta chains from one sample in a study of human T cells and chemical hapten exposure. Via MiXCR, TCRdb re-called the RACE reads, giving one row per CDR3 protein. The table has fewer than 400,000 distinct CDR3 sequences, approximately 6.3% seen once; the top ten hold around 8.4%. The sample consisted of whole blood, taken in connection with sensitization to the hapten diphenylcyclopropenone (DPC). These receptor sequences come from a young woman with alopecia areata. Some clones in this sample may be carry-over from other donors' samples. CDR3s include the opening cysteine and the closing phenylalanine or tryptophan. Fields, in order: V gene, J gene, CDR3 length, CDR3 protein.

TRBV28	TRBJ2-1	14	CATFRGGSYNEQFF
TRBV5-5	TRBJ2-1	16	CASSLTSGGAYNEQFF
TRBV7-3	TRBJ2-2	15	CASSPTGGPTGELFF
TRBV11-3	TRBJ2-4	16	CASSPGTGGGENIQYF
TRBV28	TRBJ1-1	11	CASILNTEAFF
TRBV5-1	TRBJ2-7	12	CASSLRGDEQYF
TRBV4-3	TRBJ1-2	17	CASSQDRVSGGADGYTF
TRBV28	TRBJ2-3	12	CASSWGAPTQYF
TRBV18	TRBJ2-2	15	CASSPASGNTGELFF
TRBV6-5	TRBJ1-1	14	CASSYSPYYTEAFF
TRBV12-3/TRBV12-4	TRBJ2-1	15	CASKSPGRGWNEQFF
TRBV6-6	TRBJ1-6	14	CASSYRQGYSPLHF
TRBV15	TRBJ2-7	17	CATSTSTGTGGSYEQYF
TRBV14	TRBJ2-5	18	CASSPGEASGGPQETQYF
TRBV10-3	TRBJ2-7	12	CAIGQGSYEQYF
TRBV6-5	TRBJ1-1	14	CASWSGWGNTEAFF
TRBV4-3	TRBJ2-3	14	CASSQGLRTDTQYF
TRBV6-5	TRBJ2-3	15	CASSFGDPGTDTQYF